This is a list of T cell receptor beta chains from one sample in a study of graft-versus-host responses after intestinal transplantation. These receptors lack a known antigen. Assay used: immunoSEQ multiplex PCR; TCRdb lists only in-frame clones, some missing. The data hold just under 85,000 clones, with approximately 90% observed a single time. The source was unstimulated CD8+ T cells sorted from spleen or lymph node cells, collected before transplant. The receptors come from a human donor who was the organ donor for an intestinal transplant. CDR3s include the opening cysteine and the closing phenylalanine or tryptophan. Each record gives: CDR3 DNA, CDR3 protein, J gene, clone size, V gene, D gene. A D gene is named only where the DNA matches it firmly. A clone size is listed for some rows: how often the clone was seen (once, few, many), or a class if it is expanded.

TGTGCCAGCAGTTCCAGGGGAAGGGGGACCAATGAGCAGTTCTTC	CASSSRGRGTNEQFF	TRBJ2-1	-	TRBV27	-
TGTGCCAGCAGTTTGTTAAAATCCTACGAGCAGTACTTC	CASSLLKSYEQYF	TRBJ2-7	-	TRBV27	-
TGTGCCAGCAGTTTTGAACAGGGCGGAGATACGCAGTATTTT	CASSFEQGGDTQYF	TRBJ2-3	-	TRBV28	-
TGTGCCAGCAGTTTAGCGGGAGAGGTCTACAATGAGCAGTTCTTC	CASSLAGEVYNEQFF	TRBJ2-1	-	TRBV13	TRBD2
TGTGCCAGCAGTTACTCACGGGGTAATCAGCCCCAGCATTTT	CASSYSRGNQPQHF	TRBJ1-5	-	TRBV6-6	-
TGTGCCAGCAGCTTAGCGCCGGGCAGGGGGACGCGTAATGGGCCCCAGCATTTT	CASSLAPGRGTRNGPQHF	TRBJ1-5	-	TRBV7-8	TRBD1
TGTGCCAGCAGCGTAGGAGGGGCCGAAGCTTTCTTT	CASSVGGAEAFF	TRBJ1-1	-	TRBV9	-
TGTGCCAGCAGTGAAGGGAAAGGCTACACCTTC	CASSEGKGYTF	TRBJ1-2	-	TRBV6-1	-
TGTGCCAGCAGTCCTAAGACCGGGGGGACAACCTACAATGAGCAGTTCTTC	CASSPKTGGTTYNEQFF	TRBJ2-1	-	TRBV9	-
TGTGCCAGCAGCGTAATCCCAAGCGGGGGTACCGGGGAGCTGTTTTTT	CASSVIPSGGTGELFF	TRBJ2-2	-	TRBV9	TRBD2
TGTGCCAGCAGCTTAGTTACGGGACAGGGCAGCTATGGCTACACCTTC	CASSLVTGQGSYGYTF	TRBJ1-2	-	TRBV7-9	TRBD1
TGTGCCAGCAGCTTCGGGTCGTTACACTATGGCTACACCTTC	CASSFGSLHYGYTF	TRBJ1-2	-	TRBV5-5	-
TGTGCCAGCAGCGGGGCCAGGGATGAATGGACAGATACGCAGTATTTT	CASSGARDEWTDTQYF	TRBJ2-3	-	TRBV11-2	-
TGTGCCAGCGGGGGCCCGGGGGTCGCGGAGCAGTACTTC	CASGGPGVAEQYF	TRBJ2-7	-	TRBV9	-
TGTGCCAGCAGCCAAGATCGAGCGAACTATGGCTACACCTTC	CASSQDRANYGYTF	TRBJ1-2	-	TRBV14	-
TGCGCCAGCAGCACTTGGACAGGGGACAGCGACGAGCAGTACTTC	CASSTWTGDSDEQYF	TRBJ2-7	few	TRBV4-1	TRBD1
TGTGCCAGAAGCTACCGACAGTACGAGCAGTACTTC	CARSYRQYEQYF	TRBJ2-7	-	TRBV5-3	-
TGTGCCAGCAGTGATAGAAACACCGGGGAGCTGTTTTTT	CASSDRNTGELFF	TRBJ2-2	-	TRBV6-1	-
TGTGCCAGCAGCGTAGAGACAGGGGGCGATTTTTGGCGGAGCACAGATACGCAGTATTTT	CASSVETGGDFWRSTDTQYF	TRBJ2-3	-	TRBV9	TRBD1
TGTGCCAGCAGTCACCCGGGACAGGGTGTCCATGGCTACACCTTC	CASSHPGQGVHGYTF	TRBJ1-2	-	TRBV6-5	TRBD1
TGTGCCAGCAGCCCCGGGACAGGCGACCGAACTAAGGGCTACACCTTC	CASSPGTGDRTKGYTF	TRBJ1-2	-	TRBV5-5	TRBD1
TGCGCCAGCAGCCAGCCGACAGGGGGAGGTGAAAAACTGTTTTTT	CASSQPTGGGEKLFF	TRBJ1-4	-	TRBV4-1	TRBD1
TGTGCCAGCAGCAGGGGTAAGCCCGCATGGGGTGAGCAGTACTTC	CASSRGKPAWGEQYF	TRBJ2-7	-	TRBV5-4	-
TGCGCCAGCAGCCATGATTGGGCCGGGACAGGGGATAATTCACCCCTCCACTTT	CASSHDWAGTGDNSPLHF	TRBJ1-6	once	TRBV4-1	TRBD1
TGTGCCAGCAGCTTGTGGGGGCAGACCAATCAGCCCCAGCATTTT	CASSLWGQTNQPQHF	TRBJ1-5	-	TRBV5-5	-
TGTGCCAGCAGTTTAGGGGGGGTTGTCGGCAATGAGCAGTTCTTC	CASSLGGVVGNEQFF	TRBJ2-1	-	TRBV27	TRBD2
TGTGCCAGCAGCTTCGGCTCCTCGCAAGCTTTCTTT	CASSFGSSQAFF	TRBJ1-1	-	TRBV5-4	-
TGTGCCAGCAGCTCCTTAGCGGGACTTGGAGATACGCAGTATTTT	CASSSLAGLGDTQYF	TRBJ2-3	-	TRBV5-5	TRBD2
TGTGCCAGCAGCGCCCTAGCGGGAGGGGGCTCAGATACGCAGTATTTT	CASSALAGGGSDTQYF	TRBJ2-3	-	TRBV7-9	TRBD2
TGTGCCAGCAGTAGGGGGACAAGCTCCTACGAGCAGTACTTC	CASSRGTSSYEQYF	TRBJ2-7	once	TRBV6-5	-
TGTGCCACCAGCAGGGGAAGACAGGGGGCCGAGACCCAGTACTTC	CATSRGRQGAETQYF	TRBJ2-5	once	TRBV15	TRBD1
TGTGCCAGCAGGACGGTCGATAGCAATCAGCCCCAGCATTTT	CASRTVDSNQPQHF	TRBJ1-5	once	TRBV27	-
TGTGCCAGCAGCACGGGGTATGGCTACACCTTC	CASSTGYGYTF	TRBJ1-2	-	TRBV11-3	-
TGTGCCAGCAGCTCGGGGCCCCTCCACTTT	CASSSGPLHF	TRBJ1-6	once	TRBV11-2	-
TGTGCCAGCAGTGAAATAAGGGCCTACTACGAGCAGTACTTC	CASSEIRAYYEQYF	TRBJ2-7	-	TRBV2	-
TGTGCCAGCAGCCCGGGGGACACCTCTAACTATGGCTACACCTTC	CASSPGDTSNYGYTF	TRBJ1-2	-	TRBV4-2	-
TGTGCCAGCAGCTTGGACTGGTGGGGGGGCCCGCCTAGGGAGACCCAGTACTTC	CASSLDWWGGPPRETQYF	TRBJ2-5	medium-sized	TRBV5-5	-
TGTGCCAGCAGCGTGAGAGGCTCTGGAAACACCATATATTTT	CASSVRGSGNTIYF	TRBJ1-3	-	TRBV9	-
TGTGCCAGCAGCAAAGTCGGGGGGAACACCTATAATTCACCCCTCCACTTT	CASSKVGGNTYNSPLHF	TRBJ1-6	-	TRBV21-1	-
TGTGCCAGCAGCCCAATAAGACAGCGCTTCACAGATACGCAGTATTTT	CASSPIRQRFTDTQYF	TRBJ2-3	-	TRBV7-9	-
TGTGCCAGCAGCCACGGGCCCGGGACCCTTCAAGAGACCCAGTACTTC	CASSHGPGTLQETQYF	TRBJ2-5	-	TRBV14	-
TGTGCCAGCAGCGTAGGGTGGGGCAATGAGCAGTTCTTC	CASSVGWGNEQFF	TRBJ2-1	-	TRBV9	-
TGTGCCAGCAGCTTAGAGCCAGGAGAGTACTCTGGAAACACCATATATTTT	CASSLEPGEYSGNTIYF	TRBJ1-3	-	TRBV7-8	-
TGTGCCAGTAGTCTGACAGGGGGTTGGAGTCAGCCCCAGCATTTT	CASSLTGGWSQPQHF	TRBJ1-5	-	TRBV19	TRBD1
TGTGCCAGCAGCCAAGAGCCCCCGGAGTTTAATTCACCCCTCCACTTT	CASSQEPPEFNSPLHF	TRBJ1-6	-	TRBV14	-
TGTGCCAGCAGCGTCGGGACAGGGTTGTACATTCAGTACTTC	CASSVGTGLYIQYF	TRBJ2-4	-	TRBV5-4	TRBD1
TGTGCCAGTAGTATTCGCATACTCGGGGCTAATGAAAAACTGTTTTTT	CASSIRILGANEKLFF	TRBJ1-4	-	TRBV19	-
TGTGCCAGCAGCCTAACCCCCGGGGGGCAATCCTATAATTCACCCCTCCACTTT	CASSLTPGGQSYNSPLHF	TRBJ1-6	-	TRBV5-4	-
TGCGCCAGCAGCCATCAGGTGGACTACGAGCAGTACTTC	CASSHQVDYEQYF	TRBJ2-7	-	TRBV4-1	-
TGTGCCAGCAGCCGAGACAGGAACAAAGGGGACTATGGCTACACCTTC	CASSRDRNKGDYGYTF	TRBJ1-2	once	TRBV6-4	-
TGTGCCAGCAGCCAAGGCCCTAGCGGGGGCGGAGAGACCCAGTACTTC	CASSQGPSGGGETQYF	TRBJ2-5	-	TRBV7-9	TRBD2
TGCGCCAGCAGCCACCGGACAGGGGATAATTCACCCCTCCACTTT	CASSHRTGDNSPLHF	TRBJ1-6	-	TRBV4-1	TRBD1
TGTGCCAGCAGCTTAGTAAACGCAAACACCGGGGAGCTGTTTTTT	CASSLVNANTGELFF	TRBJ2-2	-	TRBV7-9	-
TGTGCCAGCAGCTGGGGACAGGGACCCAATCAGCCCCAGCATTTT	CASSWGQGPNQPQHF	TRBJ1-5	-	TRBV11-3	TRBD1
TGCGCCAGCAGCTTGACAGGGGGTCCCTACGAGCAGTACTTC	CASSLTGGPYEQYF	TRBJ2-7	-	TRBV5-1	TRBD1